This T cell receptor beta chain was identified during a study of control samples from healthy donors and cancer patients (dated by TCRdb to 2019 to 2021). A note on this clone: The clone's antigen remains unknown. Base qualities are not provided; no much larger clone lies one nucleotide away.

Receptors were amplified or captured by the immunoSEQ multiplex PCR assay. TCRdb's version of the immuneACCESS table is confined to in-frame rearrangements and falls short of the full clone set. An unresolved V gene accounts for under half of the shortfall where checked; the remainder is of unknown origin. A total of around 140,000 clones appear in this sample, roughly 90% of them only once. Roughly 2.1% of the sample goes to the ten largest clones. The sequenced sample was blood. This sequence was found in a woman aged 50 to 65 in good health.

The CDR3 protein sequence reads: CASSPRQGVRGNTEAFF. In nucleotides, the sequence is TGCGCCAGCAGCCCGCGCCAGGGGGTTCGAGGGAACACTGAAGCTTTCTTT. The chain is made from TRBV5-1 and TRBJ1-1, with 7 central nucleotides matching TRBD1. Including cysteine and phenylalanine, the CDR3 has 17 amino acids. Of all the DNA, just the CDR3 is kept, 51 bases in frame from base 1. CDR1 SGHRS and CDR2 YFSETQ were looked up in the germline V gene. V is cut back by 4 bases and J by 1 base, with 13 bases in the junction unmatched. Joined to the reference TRBV5-1 and TRBJ1-1 proteins, this CDR3 gives the full variable domain: KAGVTQTPRYLIKTRGQQVTLSCSPISGHRSVSWYQQTPGQGLQFLFEYFSETQRNKGNFPGRFSGRQFSNSRSEMNVSTLELGDSALYLCASSPRQGVRGNTEAFFGQGTRLTVV.